Below, one TCR beta chain is given with its context. What it binds is unknown. Distinct nucleotide sequences in the sample also encode this CDR3. The data were obtained in a study of T cells in localized non-small cell lung cancer. Whole-study results and caveats: Out of the top 100 tumor clones, a median about 58 were seen in adjacent lung. Adjacent uninvolved lung tissue had the highest T cell clonality, exceeding tumor. Sequencing covered just one tumor region, so heterogeneity cannot be ruled out.

The protocol was immunoSEQ multiplex PCR, while the TCRdb copy is restricted to in-frame clones and leaves out a portion. This repertoire shows tens of thousands of clones, less than 90% found once; its top ten account for about an eighth. In germline, CDR1 is SGDLS, CDR2 YYNGEE. The length of the CDR3 is 15 residues. V lost 0 bases, J lost 3 bases, and 12 bases lay in between. Sequenced material: peripheral blood, taken before any cancer treatment. The chain has TRBV9 and TRBJ2-5, with D possibly TRBD2 on 7 matching bases. This TCR came from a male donor older than 55 with stage I lung adenocarcinoma. The CDR3 loop is CASSVEGGGKETQYF. The CDR3, as DNA: TGTGCCAGCAGCGTAGAGGGGGGAGGGAAAGAGACCCAGTACTTC.